This TCR beta chain was profiled in a study of glioma-infiltrating T cells. Per the germline V gene, CDR1 is MNHNY and CDR2 is SVGAGI (reference sequence). The CDR3 has 16 amino acids. Details on this clonotype: A junction boundary mismatches the germline segment, possibly from a read error.

The iRepertoire nested amplicon-rescue multiplex PCR amplified TCR alpha and beta CDR3s from RNA. TCRdb processed the multiplex PCR reads anew with MiXCR; each CDR3 protein has one entry. Of some 160,000 distinct CDR3 sequences in the sample, around 40% were seen once. The sequencing input was glioma tissue, nonneoplastic brain tissue, or PBMCs (not recorded which). This clonotype originated in a human donor with low-grade glioma or glioblastoma, undergoing nonglioma brain surgery, or in good health (not recorded which). The chain combines TRBV6-6 with TRBJ1-6, with D perhaps TRBD1 (6 bases). The DNA for the CDR3 is TGTGCCAGCAGTGCCCGCCGACAGGAGAGGAGTTCACCCCTCAACTTT. The encoded protein is CASSARRQERSSPLNF.